The 30 T cell receptor beta chains reported below all come from one sample, sequenced in a study of PD-1 blockade in classical Hodgkin lymphoma. Libraries were prepared by immunoSEQ multiplex PCR; TCRdb keeps only in-frame clonotypes and omits some of them. The data contain about 94,000 clones, roughly nine tenths of them seen just once; the ten biggest clones take up about 10%. Every patient was affected by relapse after autologous stem cell transplantation, while exposure to brentuximab vedotin was not uniform. This material consisted of peripheral blood mononuclear cells (PBMCs), taken before the second cycle of nivolumab. These receptors originate from a human donor with classical Hodgkin lymphoma.

This clone showed up just once. The chain has TRBV2 and TRBJ2-4; D possibly corresponds to TRBD2 (6 bases). This CDR3 has 14 amino acids. Germline values: CDR1 SNHLY, CDR2 FYNNEI. Trimming stripped 5 bases from V and 4 bases from J, with 12 bases between. The CDR3 protein is CASSLSGPKNIQYF. Written as DNA, the CDR3 is TGTGCCAGCAGTCTTAGCGGACCAAAAAACATTCAGTACTTC.

This chain links TRBV29-1 with TRBJ2-3, with D possibly being TRBD2 (5 bases). The length of the CDR3 is 12 residues. The V gene lost 4 bases and the J gene lost 7 bases, with 12 bases spanning the gap. Per germline, CDR1 SQVTM and CDR2 ANQGSEA. In nucleotides, the CDR3 is TGCAGCGTTGTGGCTAGCTCTCATACGCAGTATTTT. Its protein product is CSVVASSHTQYF.

The rearrangement uses TRBV7-9 and TRBJ2-7; maybe TRBD2 (6 bases). V was pared by 4 bases and J by 2 bases, with 18 bases between. Germline CDR1 and CDR2: SEHNR and FQNEAQ (reference sequence). The CDR3 length is 16 residues. The CDR3 DNA reads TGTGCCAGCAGCTCACAAGGAGGGGTATATACCTACGAGCAGTACTTC. This gives the protein CASSSQGGVYTYEQYF.

This clone occurred a few times. This sequence joins TRBV28 and TRBJ1-2, with D hard to call. The V gene's germline CDR1 is MDHEN and CDR2 SYDVKM. V lost 6 bases and J 9 bases, leaving 11 bases between the germline ends. This CDR3 has 11 residues. This chain's CDR3 is CASSPGPSYTF. The DNA of the CDR3 is TGTGCCAGCAGCCCCGGTCCTAGCTACACCTTC.

The rearrangement links TRBV11-2 to TRBJ1-2, with TRBD1 matching over 10 bases. Germline V lookup: CDR1 SGHAT, CDR2 FQNNGV. This CDR3 is built from 15 residues. The V segment lost 3 bases and the J segment 8 bases; nucleotides outside the gene matches: 9. The CDR3 DNA is TGTGCCAGCAGCTTCGAGTCGACAGGGGGCTTAGGCTACACCTTC. It specifies CASSFESTGGLGYTF.

The chain is built from TRBV10-1 and TRBJ2-1; 10 bases line up with TRBD2. The CDR3 is made up of 18 amino acids. Trimming took 4 bases from V and 6 from J; bases not matched to a gene: 15. In germline, CDR1 is WNHNN, CDR2 SYGVQD (reference sequence). As DNA, the CDR3 is TGCGCCAGCAGTGGCCTAGCGGGAGTCTTCGGTGAGGGCAATGAGCAGTTCTTC. Its protein product is CASSGLAGVFGEGNEQFF.

The V gene is TRBV18, the J gene TRBJ1-2, with D perhaps TRBD1 (5 bases). The V end was cut by 4 bases, the J end by 5 bases, with 17 bases between. The germline gives CDR1 KGHSH, CDR2 LQKENI. This CDR3 comprises 15 residues. The CDR3 loop reads CASSLNRDGLYGYTF. CDR3 nucleotide sequence: TGTGCCAGCTCACTGAATCGGGACGGACTTTATGGCTACACCTTC. Drawing the rest from reference TRBV18 and TRBJ1-2, the complete variable domain is NAGVMQNPRHLVRRRGQEARLRCSPMKGHSHVYWYRQLPEEGLKFMVYLQKENIIDESGMPKERFSAEFPKEGPSILRIQQVVRGDSAAYFCASSLNRDGLYGYTFGSGTRLTVV.

The chain recombines TRBV5-1 with TRBJ2-3, with 12 positions matching TRBD2. The CDR3 runs 17 residues. V lost 4 bases to trimming and J lost 4 bases; unmatched junction nucleotides: 10. Germline-derived CDR1 and CDR2 are SGHRS and YFSETQ. The CDR3: CASSPGLAGGRADTQYF. The CDR3 DNA is TGCGCCAGCAGCCCAGGCCTAGCGGGGGGGCGGGCAGATACGCAGTATTTT.

The chain links TRBV28 to TRBJ1-5; the D is unclear. In germline, CDR1 is MDHEN, CDR2 SYDVKM. V was trimmed by 6 bases and J by 0 bases, leaving 3 bases between them. This CDR3 spans 12 amino acids. The CDR3 nucleotides are TGTGCCAGCAGCCATAGCAATCAGCCCCAGCATTTT. Translation gives CASSHSNQPQHF.

The chain joins TRBV18 to TRBJ2-2; a possible D gene is TRBD1 (5 bases). This CDR3 spans 14 amino acids. Germline CDR1 reads KGHSH; CDR2 reads LQKENI. Deletions cut 3 bases from V and 4 bases from J, with 9 bases between. CDR3 coding DNA: TGTGCCAGCTCACCTCGGACATTCACCGGGGAGCTGTTTTTT. As protein: CASSPRTFTGELFF.

The J gene is TRBJ1-1, the V gene TRBV7-8; TRBD1 agrees at 12 bases. Germline trimming cut 5 bases from V and 4 bases from J; bases unmatched to any gene: 11. CDR3 length: 17 residues. CDR1 is SGHVS and CDR2 is FQNEAQ in the germline V gene. Here the CDR3 reads CASSDIGTGGWGTEAFF. The CDR3 coding sequence is TGTGCCAGCAGCGACATAGGGACAGGGGGCTGGGGCACTGAAGCTTTCTTT.

The J gene is TRBJ2-5, the V gene TRBV5-6, with D tentatively TRBD1 (5 bases). V was clipped by 2 bases and J by 5 bases, with 25 bases between them. CDR3 length equals 18 residues. Germline CDR1 and CDR2: SGHDT and YYEEEE. CDR3 amino acids: CASSLAPLTSQGRETQYF. In DNA form, the CDR3 reads TGTGCCAGCAGCTTAGCACCTTTGACGTCGCAGGGCAGGGAGACCCAGTACTTC.

This chain links TRBV18 with TRBJ1-2; D unclear. From germline, CDR1 is KGHSH and CDR2 LQKENI. Trimming stripped 4 bases from V and 8 bases from J, with 17 bases between. This CDR3 is built from 14 residues. This CDR3 is CASSLSAGSGGYTF. The CDR3 bases are TGTGCCAGCTCACTTTCGGCGGGGTCGGGCGGCTACACCTTC. Full variable domain (rest looked up from reference TRBV18 and TRBJ1-2): NAGVMQNPRHLVRRRGQEARLRCSPMKGHSHVYWYRQLPEEGLKFMVYLQKENIIDESGMPKERFSAEFPKEGPSILRIQQVVRGDSAAYFCASSLSAGSGGYTFGSGTRLTVV.

The genes are TRBV28 and TRBJ2-7, with 12 positions matching TRBD2. Per germline, CDR1 MDHEN and CDR2 SYDVKM. This CDR3 spans 15 amino acids. With 1 base clipped from V and 7 bases from J, the junction kept 5 bases outside the gene matches. The CDR3 sequence is CASSLSASGGGEQYF. Here the CDR3 DNA reads TGTGCCAGCAGTTTATCGGCTAGCGGGGGGGGAGAGCAGTACTTC.

In this sample, this clone turned up once. The rearrangement uses TRBV27 and TRBJ2-3, with TRBD1 identical over 9 bases. V dropped 7 bases and J dropped 0; count of bases not matched to a gene: 5. Germline V gene data show CDR1 as MNHEY and CDR2 as SMNVEV (reference sequence). This CDR3 has 15 residues. CDR3 sequence: CASTWGQGSTDTQYF. As DNA, the CDR3 is TGTGCCAGCACCTGGGGACAGGGAAGCACAGATACGCAGTATTTT.

V gene TRBV6-5 combines with J gene TRBJ1-6; D unclear. V gave up 2 bases and J gave up 8 bases, with 7 bases separating them. The CDR3 consists of 13 residues. In germline, CDR1 is MNHEY, CDR2 SVGAGI. CDR3 in amino acids: CASSYEADSPLHF. The CDR3 region has the DNA TGTGCCAGCAGTTACGAAGCAGATTCACCCCTCCACTTT.

The chain joins TRBV5-1 to TRBJ2-3; 11 nucleotides line up with TRBD1. With 4 bases clipped from V and 0 bases from J, the junction kept 4 bases outside the gene matches. Germline V lookup: CDR1 SGHRS, CDR2 YFSETQ. The CDR3 length is 16 residues. In DNA form, the CDR3 reads TGCGCCAGCAGCCTGGGACAGGGGGTGAGCACAGATACGCAGTATTTT. Translated, it gives CASSLGQGVSTDTQYF.

This chain links TRBV7-9 with TRBJ2-7, with D uncertain. From germline, CDR1 is SEHNR and CDR2 FQNEAQ (reference sequence). The V end lost 2 bases, the J end lost 0 bases, and 20 bases lay between the germline ends. The CDR3 totals 18 residues. The CDR3 protein is CASSLLTWPGPSSYEQYF. CDR3 coding DNA: TGTGCCAGCAGCTTATTAACTTGGCCGGGCCCCAGCTCCTACGAGCAGTACTTC.

V gene TRBV7-8 combines with J gene TRBJ1-1; 9 positions match TRBD1. The junction had 2 bases not matched to a gene; V was cut back by 5 bases and J by 1 base. Per the germline V gene, CDR1 is SGHVS and CDR2 is FQNEAQ. The CDR3 runs 14 residues. The CDR3 DNA reads TGTGCCAGCAGCCTACAGGGGGCGAACACTGAAGCTTTCTTT. It encodes CASSLQGANTEAFF.

The chain combines TRBV5-1 with TRBJ2-5; no clear D. V shed 5 bases and J shed 3 bases, with 5 bases lying between them. CDR1 and CDR2 (germline): SGHRS, YFSETQ. This CDR3 spans 11 amino acids. CDR3 sequence: CASRAEETQYF. As DNA, the CDR3 is TGCGCCAGCAGGGCGGAAGAGACCCAGTACTTC.

The V gene is TRBV19, the J gene TRBJ1-1; D remains unclear. This CDR3 spans 13 amino acids. V lost 7 bases to trimming and J lost 2 bases, with 11 bases between them. Germline assignment: CDR1 LNHDA and CDR2 SQIVND (reference sequence). The CDR3: CASILAGNTEAFF. CDR3 nucleotides: TGTGCCAGTATTCTTGCGGGTAACACTGAAGCTTTCTTT. Using reference TRBV19 and TRBJ1-1 for the parts outside the CDR3, the full variable domain is DGGITQSPKYLFRKEGQNVTLSCEQNLNHDAMYWYRQDPGQGLRLIYYSQIVNDFQKGDIAEGYSVSREKKESFPLTVTSAQKNPTAFYLCASILAGNTEAFFGQGTRLTVV.

This clone was observed a single time. The CDR3 loop is CASSIDLGTDYSNQPQHF. CDR3 DNA sequence: TGTGCCAGTAGTATAGATCTCGGGACAGATTATAGCAATCAGCCCCAGCATTTT. This chain uses TRBV19 with TRBJ1-5; 7 positions match TRBD1. This CDR3 is built from 18 residues. V was pared by 0 bases and J by 0 bases, with 8 bases of the junction left unmatched. CDR1 and CDR2 from the germline V gene are LNHDA and SQIVND (reference sequence).

The CDR3 sequence: CASSLLDRFGEQFF. The CDR3 nucleotides read TGCGCCAGCAGCCTATTGGACAGGTTCGGTGAGCAGTTCTTC. This sequence joins TRBV4-1 and TRBJ2-1; 7 bases are a match to TRBD1. V lost 4 bases and J lost 9; bases outside the gene matches: 9. The CDR3 contains 14 residues. Germline V gives CDR1 MGHRA, CDR2 YSYEKL.

J is TRBJ2-7 and V is TRBV13; D tentatively reads TRBD1 or TRBD2 (6 bases each). CDR1 and CDR2 from the germline V gene are PRHDT and FYEKMQ (reference sequence). The V gene lost 8 bases and the J gene lost 5 bases, with 16 bases spanning the gap. The CDR3 is 13 amino acids. The CDR3 DNA reads TGTGCCAGCGGAGTGGTGGGGGGCAACGAGCAGTACTTC. It yields the protein CASGVVGGNEQYF.

The V gene is TRBV9, the J gene TRBJ2-3, with no clear D. CDR1 and CDR2 (germline): SGDLS, YYNGEE. CDR3 size: 13 residues. The ends were cut back, 3 bases at V and 4 bases at J, with 9 bases in the middle. CDR3 in amino acids: CASSAYYADTQYF. In nucleotides, the CDR3 is TGTGCCAGCAGCGCTTACTACGCAGATACGCAGTATTTT. Drawing the rest from reference TRBV9 and TRBJ2-3, the complete variable domain is DSGVTQTPKHLITATGQRVTLRCSPRSGDLSVYWYQQSLDQGLQFLIQYYNGEERAKGNILERFSAQQFPDLHSELNLSSLELGDSALYFCASSAYYADTQYFGPGTRLTVL.

The chain combines TRBV13 with TRBJ2-7, with 10 bases aligning to TRBD2. CDR1 and CDR2 (germline): PRHDT, FYEKMQ (reference sequence). Trimming removed 5 bases from V and 4 bases from J; junction bases left unmatched: 8. The length of the CDR3 is 15 residues. In DNA form, the CDR3 reads TGTGCCAGCAGCAAGATGGGGACTAGCGAATACGAGCAGTACTTC. Its translation: CASSKMGTSEYEQYF.

The chain carries TRBV9 and TRBJ2-5; tentative D call: TRBD1 (8 bases). The CDR3 length is 15 residues. The germline CDR1 and CDR2 sequences are SGDLS and YYNGEE. Trimming left V 3 bases short and J 4 bases short, with 16 bases between. The CDR3 nucleotides read TGTGCCAGCAGCGCACAGGGGGGGAACGGAGAGACCCAGTACTTC. This sequence encodes CASSAQGGNGETQYF.

The genes are TRBV18 and TRBJ1-3; 7 nucleotides agree with TRBD1. V lost 4 bases and J lost 3; bases outside the gene matches: 0. Germline V CDR1 and CDR2: KGHSH, LQKENI. The CDR3 runs to 13 residues. As DNA, the CDR3 is TGTGCCAGCTCACGGGACAGTGGAAACACCATATATTTT. Translation: CASSRDSGNTIYF.

This rearrangement joins TRBV5-3 to TRBJ2-7; 11 nucleotides align to TRBD2. TRBV5-3 is an ORF, and what it does is uncertain. This CDR3 spans 15 amino acids. After removal of 3 bases from V and 5 bases from J, the junction contained 7 bases not matched to a gene. CDR3 DNA sequence: TGTGCCAGAAGCTGCCTACTAGCGGGGGTGGACGAGCAGTACTTC. The encoded protein is CARSCLLAGVDEQYF.

The chain employs TRBV30 and TRBJ2-7; 13 bases are shared with TRBD2. CDR1 is GTSNPN, CDR2 SVGIG, per germline (reference sequence). J was trimmed by 4 bases and V by 3 bases; bases with no gene match: 9. The CDR3 loop spans 16 amino acids. The CDR3 DNA reads as TGTGCCTGGAGAGCAGCGACTAGCGGGAGGCCATACGAGCAGTACTTC. This sequence encodes CAWRAATSGRPYEQYF.